These 5 T cell receptor beta chains were all obtained from the same sample, sequenced in a study of T cell responses to AZD1222 COVID-19 vaccine. Clones were read by immunoSEQ multiplex PCR, and TCRdb kept only the in-frame ones, dropping some. The table records around 120,000 clones, about 91% of them present only once. This sample comprised peripheral blood, obtained on day 0 of AZD1222 vaccination. The receptors were gathered from an adult in good health.

The chain joins TRBV19 to TRBJ1-2; tentative D call: TRBD1 (6 bases). Trimming took off 5 bases at V and 6 bases at J, with 16 bases between the two ends. The CDR3 is 14 amino acids. The V gene's germline CDR1 is LNHDA and CDR2 SQIVND (reference sequence). This chain's CDR3 is CASSLSLGGHGYTF. The CDR3 nucleotides are TGTGCCAGTAGTCTGTCCTTGGGGGGGCATGGCTACACCTTC.

This chain connects TRBV6-1 to TRBJ1-4, with a tentative D call TRBD1 (6 bases). The germline CDR1 and CDR2 sequences are MNHNS and SASEGT. V shed 2 bases and J shed 8 bases, with 18 bases lying between them. This CDR3 is 16 amino acids long. The CDR3 DNA is TGTGCCAGCAGTGAAAGATGGGGGGCGGAAGGAGAAAAACTGTTTTTT. Encoded protein: CASSERWGAEGEKLFF.

The V call is TRBV5-1, the J call TRBJ2-3, with 9 bases matching TRBD2. This CDR3 region has 17 residues. CDR1 is SGHRS and CDR2 is YFSETQ in the germline V gene. V gave up 0 bases and J gave up 2 bases; unmatched junction bases: 7. Written as DNA, the CDR3 is TGCGCCAGCAGCTTGGGAGTTAGCGGGAGTTTCACAGATACGCAGTATTTT. Translating gives CASSLGVSGSFTDTQYF.

This clone appeared a single time. The V call is TRBV7-9, the J call TRBJ2-7; 8 positions agree with TRBD1. There are 14 residues in the CDR3. In germline, CDR1 is SEHNR, CDR2 FQNEAQ (reference sequence). J gave up 6 bases and V 5 bases, and 9 bases lay outside the gene matches. The CDR3 sequence: CASSAKGQAFEQYF. The CDR3 DNA sequence: TGTGCCAGCAGCGCCAAGGGACAGGCTTTCGAGCAGTACTTC.

Here the CDR3 reads CSVGGVGTDTQYF. The DNA for the CDR3 is TGCAGCGTTGGGGGAGTCGGCACAGATACGCAGTATTTT. The gene calls are TRBV29-1 and TRBJ2-3, with D tentatively TRBD2 (5 bases). CDR1 is SQVTM and CDR2 is ANQGSEA in the germline V gene. Trimming left V 4 bases short and J 1 base short, with 9 bases between. The CDR3 is 13 amino acids.